The 21 T cell receptor beta chains in this list originate from one sample, sequenced in a study of T cell responses to AZD1222 COVID-19 vaccine. Method: immunoSEQ multiplex PCR; TCRdb's copy keeps in-frame clones and lacks some. The data hold roughly 97,000 clones, with around 91% observed a single time. The starting material was peripheral blood, obtained on day 0 of AZD1222 vaccination. The receptors shown here come from an adult in good health.

This clone was counted once. The chain recombines TRBV4-2 with TRBJ2-1, with TRBD2 matching 7 bases. This CDR3 is built from 17 residues. Germline V gives CDR1 LGHNA, CDR2 YNFKEQ. J gave up 4 bases and V 0 bases, and 9 bases lay outside the gene matches. In DNA form, the CDR3 reads TGTGCCAGCAGCCAAGATGGAGTGGGGGGGGAGTACAATGAGCAGTTCTTC. Protein sequence: CASSQDGVGGEYNEQFF.

The chain is built from TRBV6-1 and TRBJ1-2, with no clear D. Trimming stripped 0 bases from V and 7 bases from J, with 9 bases between. CDR3 length: 13 residues. Looked up from germline, CDR1 is MNHNS and CDR2 is SASEGT. The CDR3 protein is CASSEARLGGYTF. As DNA, the CDR3 is TGTGCCAGCAGTGAAGCTCGACTTGGTGGCTACACCTTC.

In regard to this clone: Other nucleotide sequences in the sample specify the same CDR3. The chain links TRBV19 to TRBJ1-1, with D unclear. Trimming stripped 3 bases from V and 2 bases from J, with 7 bases between. This CDR3 is 13 amino acids long. Germline V gene sequence: CDR1 LNHDA, CDR2 SQIVND (reference sequence). The CDR3 sequence is CASSIGGNTEAFF. CDR3 nucleotide sequence: TGTGCCAGTAGTATCGGTGGTAACACTGAAGCTTTCTTT.

This chain links TRBV7-9 with TRBJ1-1, with a tentative D call TRBD1 (6 bases). This CDR3 is built from 11 residues. The ends were cut back, 4 bases at V and 8 bases at J, with 8 bases in the middle. The germline V gene encodes CDR1 SEHNR and CDR2 FQNEAQ (reference sequence). CDR3 residues: CASSWGAEAFF. The DNA of the CDR3 is TGTGCCAGCAGCTGGGGGGCCGAAGCTTTCTTT.

The genes are TRBV27 and TRBJ1-4, with a weak D call TRBD1 (6 bases). This CDR3 is 14 amino acids long. Per the germline V gene, CDR1 is MNHEY and CDR2 is SMNVEV (reference sequence). V was clipped by 3 bases and J by 1 base, with 6 bases between them. The CDR3 loop is CASSFRGTNEKLFF. The CDR3 DNA sequence: TGTGCCAGCAGTTTCAGGGGAACTAATGAAAAACTGTTTTTT.

The J gene is TRBJ2-3, the V gene TRBV4-2, with 14 bases matching TRBD2. J was trimmed by 7 bases and V by 4 bases; bases with no gene match: 4. CDR1 is LGHNA, CDR2 YNFKEQ, per germline. The CDR3 length is 15 residues. This chain's CDR3 is CASSPGLAGVYTQYF. DNA of the CDR3: TGTGCCAGCAGCCCGGGACTAGCGGGGGTATATACGCAGTATTTT.

This chain connects TRBV14 to TRBJ1-2, with unresolved D. The V end lost 1 base, the J end lost 3 bases, and 12 bases lay between the germline ends. The CDR3 sequence is 15 residues long. CDR1 is SGHDN and CDR2 is FVKESK in the germline V gene. Here the CDR3 reads CASSQARDGYYGYTF. Written as DNA, the CDR3 is TGTGCCAGCAGCCAAGCCCGGGATGGGTACTATGGCTACACCTTC.

The chain combines TRBV12-3 or TRBV12-4 with TRBJ1-2, with 9 positions matching TRBD1. Trimming removed 6 bases from V and 7 bases from J; junction bases left unmatched: 6. The CDR3 is 13 amino acids. CDR3 in amino acids: CASRGDRASGYTF. The CDR3, as DNA: TGTGCCAGCAGGGGGGACAGGGCAAGTGGCTACACCTTC.

V is TRBV5-6 and J is TRBJ2-5; no clear D gene. The CDR3 length is 11 residues. Per germline, CDR1 SGHDT and CDR2 YYEEEE. V was shortened by 4 bases and J by 3 bases, with 4 bases between the two germline ends. DNA of the CDR3: TGTGCCAGCAGCGTCAAAGAGACCCAGTACTTC. As protein: CASSVKETQYF.

The chain carries TRBV5-6 and TRBJ1-4; TRBD1 is a possible D gene (5 bases). The CDR3 length is 12 residues. The V gene lost 4 bases and the J gene lost 6 bases, with 7 bases spanning the gap. Germline V gene data show CDR1 as SGHDT and CDR2 as YYEEEE. The CDR3 loop reads CASSGGDEKLFF. As DNA, the CDR3 is TGTGCCAGCAGCGGAGGGGATGAAAAACTGTTTTTT.

The chain joins TRBV2 to TRBJ1-4; no firm D call. The CDR3 length is 14 residues. Trimming pared 5 bases from V and 4 bases from J, leaving 11 bases between. Germline CDR1 SNHLY, CDR2 FYNNEI. The CDR3: CASSSGRVNEKLFF. CDR3 coding DNA: TGTGCCAGCAGTTCGGGCAGAGTTAATGAAAAACTGTTTTTT.

The V gene is TRBV24-1, the J gene TRBJ2-2; TRBD1 agrees at 7 bases. Germline CDR1 is KGHDR and CDR2 is SFDVKD. V gave up 4 bases and J gave up 5 bases; unmatched junction bases: 9. The CDR3 runs to 16 residues. CDR3 sequence reads: CATSDAGTAETGELFF. The CDR3 DNA reads TGTGCCACCAGTGACGCCGGGACAGCTGAGACCGGGGAGCTGTTTTTT.

This chain links TRBV18 with TRBJ1-1; D might be TRBD1 (5 bases). Germline V CDR1 and CDR2: KGHSH, LQKENI. There are 14 residues in the CDR3. Trimming shortened V by 6 bases and J by 0 bases, and 11 bases separated the two germline ends. DNA of the CDR3: TGTGCCAGCTCCTATGACAGACTGAACACTGAAGCTTTCTTT. Residues: CASSYDRLNTEAFF.

This clone was detected only once. In DNA, the CDR3 is TGTGCCAGCAGCTTAGCTGAACGGGGGCCCCAGCATTTT. Translated: CASSLAERGPQHF. The J gene is TRBJ1-5, the V gene TRBV7-2; D is uncertain. There are 13 residues in the CDR3. V shed 0 bases and J shed 9 bases, with 9 bases lying between them. Germline CDR1 is SGHTA and CDR2 is FQGNSA.

The genes are TRBV29-1 and TRBJ1-1; TRBD1 aligns across 9 bases. Germline lookup yields CDR1 SQVTM and CDR2 ANQGSEA. There are 12 residues in the CDR3. J gave up 1 base and V 7 bases, and 1 base lay outside the gene matches. CDR3 DNA: TGCAGCGGGGGACAGGGGAACACTGAAGCTTTCTTT. Translating gives CSGGQGNTEAFF.

The genes are TRBV10-3 and TRBJ1-2, with D unresolved. The length of the CDR3 is 15 residues. Between the trimmed V and J ends, which lost 6 bases and 0 bases, there was a span of 14 bases. Germline CDR1 and CDR2: ENHRY and SYGVKD. In DNA, the CDR3 is TGTGCCATCAGGACAACCGGGCCGCCTAACTATGGCTACACCTTC. Encoded protein: CAIRTTGPPNYGYTF.

Concerning this clone itself: This same CDR3 is encoded by further DNA sequences in the sample. Here the CDR3 reads CSARGGGGYTF. DNA of the CDR3: TGCAGTGCTAGAGGGGGTGGTGGCTACACCTTC. The chain uses TRBV20-1 and TRBJ1-2; D is ambiguous. CDR3 length: 11 amino acids. CDR1 and CDR2 (germline): DFQATT, SNEGSKA (reference sequence). V was cut by 1 base and J by 7 bases, with 7 bases left in between.

V and J are TRBV27 and TRBJ2-7, with TRBD2 matching 12 bases. In germline, CDR1 is MNHEY, CDR2 SMNVEV (reference sequence). The CDR3 contains 13 residues. With 8 bases clipped from V and 6 bases from J, the junction kept 5 bases outside the gene matches. The CDR3 here is CASRGTSGSEQYF. For the CDR3, the DNA is TGTGCCAGCCGCGGGACTAGCGGGTCCGAGCAGTACTTC.

The CDR3: CASSIMGADTDTQYF. CDR3 DNA sequence: TGTGCCAGCAGCATAATGGGGGCGGACACAGATACGCAGTATTTT. V and J are TRBV6-5 and TRBJ2-3, with D possibly TRBD1 on 6 matching bases. The CDR3 sequence is 15 residues long. Germline V gene data show CDR1 as MNHEY and CDR2 as SVGAGI. The ends were cut back, 6 bases at V and 2 bases at J, with 15 bases in the middle.

The chain combines TRBV6-1 with TRBJ2-1; 7 nucleotides agree with TRBD2. V trimming: 2 bases; J trimming: 14 bases; junction bases outside the gene matches: 12. The CDR3 spans 14 residues. Germline lookup yields CDR1 MNHNS and CDR2 SASEGT. CDR3 amino acids: CASSENAEGLGEFF. The CDR3 DNA reads as TGTGCCAGCAGTGAAAACGCTGAAGGACTAGGGGAGTTCTTC.

The rearrangement joins TRBV18 to TRBJ1-3; 7 nucleotides match TRBD1. Trimming took 5 bases from V and 1 from J; bases not matched to a gene: 2. Germline V CDR1 and CDR2: KGHSH, LQKENI. The CDR3 is 14 residues long. CDR3 protein: CASSMGQSGNTIYF. CDR3 sequence (DNA): TGTGCCAGCTCAATGGGACAGTCTGGAAACACCATATATTTT.